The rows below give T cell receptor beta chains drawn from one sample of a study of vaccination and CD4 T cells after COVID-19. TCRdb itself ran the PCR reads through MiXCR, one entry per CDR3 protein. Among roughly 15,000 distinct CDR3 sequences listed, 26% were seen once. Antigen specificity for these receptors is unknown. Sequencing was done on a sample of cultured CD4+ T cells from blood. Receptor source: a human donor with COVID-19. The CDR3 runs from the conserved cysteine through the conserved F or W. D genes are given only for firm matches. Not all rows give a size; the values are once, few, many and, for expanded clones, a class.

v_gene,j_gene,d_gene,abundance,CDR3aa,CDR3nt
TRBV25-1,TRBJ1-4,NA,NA,CASSDSGARGEKLFF,TGTGCCAGCAGTGATTCGGGGGCGAGGGGCGAAAAACTGTTTTTT
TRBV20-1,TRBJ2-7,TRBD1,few,CSANPPGQGYEQYF,TGCAGTGCTAATCCACCGGGACAGGGCTACGAGCAGTACTTC
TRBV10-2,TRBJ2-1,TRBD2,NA,CASSASTSGTYNEQFF,TGCGCCAGCAGCGCCTCGACTAGCGGAACCTACAATGAGCAGTTCTTC
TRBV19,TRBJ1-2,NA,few,CVPGAPGGPRYGYTF,TGTGTGCCAGGGGCTCCGGGGGGCCCAAGGTATGGCTACACCTTC
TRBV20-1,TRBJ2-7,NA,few,CSARDPRPGGYEQYF,TGCAGTGCTAGAGATCCCCGACCCGGGGGCTACGAGCAGTACTTC
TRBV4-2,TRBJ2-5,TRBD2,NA,CASSVGTSGPQETQYF,TGTGCCAGCAGCGTTGGGACTAGCGGCCCCCAAGAGACCCAGTACTTC
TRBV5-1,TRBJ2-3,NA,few,CASSTSNVEDTQYF,TGCGCCAGCAGCACGTCAAACGTTGAAGATACGCAGTATTTT
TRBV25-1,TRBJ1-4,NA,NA,CASSEQGQSEKLFF,TGTGCCAGCAGTGAACAGGGGCAATCAGAAAAACTGTTTTTT
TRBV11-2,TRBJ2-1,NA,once,CASSPRGGASSYNEQFF,TGTGCCAGCAGCCCTAGGGGCGGGGCCAGCTCCTACAATGAGCAGTTCTTC
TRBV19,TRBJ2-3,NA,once,CASSGAGAHTDTQYF,TGTGCCAGTAGCGGAGCCGGGGCCCACACAGATACGCAGTATTTT
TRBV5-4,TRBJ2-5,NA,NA,CASSFGVRGGETQYF,TGTGCCAGCAGCTTTGGGGTCCGAGGAGGGGAGACCCAGTACTTC
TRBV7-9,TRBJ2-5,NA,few,CASSPSGRVAYF,TGTGCCAGCAGCCCCTCGGGCAGGGTAGCGTACTTC
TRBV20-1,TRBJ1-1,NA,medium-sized,CSARGSSDDTEAFF,TGCAGTGCTAGAGGATCCAGTGATGACACTGAAGCTTTCTTT
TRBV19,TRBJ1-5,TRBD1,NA,CVTRTGGRYQPQHF,TGTGTCACCCGAACAGGGGGGAGGTATCAGCCCCAGCATTTT
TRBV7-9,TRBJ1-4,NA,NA,CASSLLSEFGKLFF,TGTGCCAGCAGCTTATTATCGGAGTTCGGAAAACTGTTTTTT
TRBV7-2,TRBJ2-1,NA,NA,CASSFRNETRTFEQFF,TGTGCCAGCAGCTTCAGGAACGAGACTAGGACCTTTGAGCAGTTCTTC
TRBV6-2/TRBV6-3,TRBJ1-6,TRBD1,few,CASSRGTGALSPLHF,TGTGCCAGCAGTAGGGGGACAGGGGCATTATCACCCCTCCACTTT
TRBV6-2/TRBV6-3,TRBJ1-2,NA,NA,CASSYSGSNYGYTF,TGTGCCAGCAGTTACTCTGGCAGTAACTATGGCTACACCTTC
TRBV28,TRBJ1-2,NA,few,CASRGDGASGYTF,TGTGCCAGCAGGGGGGACGGGGCCTCTGGCTACACCTTC
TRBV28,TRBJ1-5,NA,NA,CASSLSSGSNQPQHF,TGTGCCAGCAGTTTATCATCAGGTAGCAATCAGCCCCAGCATTTT
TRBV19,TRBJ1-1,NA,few,CASSIDANTEAFF,TGTGCCAGTAGTATAGATGCGAACACTGAAGCTTTCTTT
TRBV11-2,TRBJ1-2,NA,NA,CASSRGDIPYGYTF,TGTGCCAGCAGCCGAGGGGACATTCCCTATGGCTACACCTTC
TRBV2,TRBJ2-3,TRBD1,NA,CASRAETGGYF,TGTGCCAGCAGGGCGGAGACAGGGGGATATTTT
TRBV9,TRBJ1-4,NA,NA,CASSVSGGMGKLFF,TGTGCCAGCAGCGTATCTGGTGGCATGGGAAAACTGTTTTTT
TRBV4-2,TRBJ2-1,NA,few,CASSQEVRGGRPRNEQFF,TGTGCCAGCAGCCAAGAAGTGAGGGGGGGCCGGCCTCGCAATGAGCAGTTCTTC
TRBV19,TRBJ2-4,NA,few,CASGISSAGPKNIQYF,TGTGCCAGTGGGATATCCAGCGCGGGGCCCAAAAACATTCAGTACTTC